The present TCR beta chain was sequenced within a study of CD8+CD57+ T cells in acquired aplastic anemia. Study-level information: Sorted CD4+ plus CD8+ cells gave DNA averaging around 3.2 ug. Whole-study findings and limits: A significant difference in CD8+ Simpson's diversity between patients and controls was not found. Patients and controls shared approximately 30 CD8+ CDR3 sequences.

Between the trimmed V and J ends, which lost 2 bases and 4 bases, there was a span of 18 bases. Germline V CDR1 and CDR2: SGHNT, YYREEE (reference sequence). This CDR3 contains 16 residues. It was genomic DNA that served as the template for profiling TCR beta VDJ and CDR3. From the reads, TCRdb called clonotypes with MiXCR, one entry per CDR3 protein. Seen here are around 200,000 distinct CDR3 sequences, around 60% observed once, and the top ten hold around 28%. Concerning this clonotype itself: Its antigen remains unidentified.

Specimen: sorted CD4+, CD8+, or CD8+CD57+ T cells (not recorded which) from PBMCs. The chain uses TRBV5-4 and TRBJ1-2; D call uncertain. The source is a human donor in good health. The CDR3 region has the DNA TGTGCCAGCAGCTTCCCGGGAGCCCAAGGCCGCTATGGCTACACCTTC. Residues: CASSFPGAQGRYGYTF.